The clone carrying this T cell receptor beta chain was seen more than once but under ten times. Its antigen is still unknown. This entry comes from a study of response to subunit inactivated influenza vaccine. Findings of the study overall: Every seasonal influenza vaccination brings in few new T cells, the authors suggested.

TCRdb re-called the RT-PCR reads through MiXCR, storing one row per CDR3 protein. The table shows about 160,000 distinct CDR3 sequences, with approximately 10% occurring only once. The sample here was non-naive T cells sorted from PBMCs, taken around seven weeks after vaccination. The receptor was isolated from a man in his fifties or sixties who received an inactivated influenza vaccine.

The CDR3 DNA reads TGTGCCAGCAGTCCATGGGTACAGGGGGGTGAAGCTTTCTTT. It yields the protein CASSPWVQGGEAFF. J is TRBJ1-1 and V is TRBV28, with 8 bases that match TRBD1. Germline V gene data show CDR1 as MDHEN and CDR2 as SYDVKM. The J segment lost 7 bases and the V segment lost 5 bases, leaving 9 bases of the junction unmatched. This CDR3 spans 14 amino acids.